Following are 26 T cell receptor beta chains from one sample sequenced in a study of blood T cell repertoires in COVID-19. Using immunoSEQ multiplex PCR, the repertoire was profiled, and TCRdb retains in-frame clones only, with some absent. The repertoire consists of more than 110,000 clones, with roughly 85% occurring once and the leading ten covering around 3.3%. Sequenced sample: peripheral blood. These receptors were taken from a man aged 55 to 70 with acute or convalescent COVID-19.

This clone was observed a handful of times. CDR3 nucleotide sequence: TGTGCCAGCAGTACGCTGACAGGGGGCAATCAGCCCCAGCATTTT. It yields the protein CASSTLTGGNQPQHF. The gene calls are TRBV6-2 or TRBV6-3 and TRBJ1-5; 8 bases are shared with TRBD1. Germline lookup yields CDR1 MNHEY and CDR2 SVGEGT. The CDR3 loop spans 15 amino acids. V gave up 5 bases and J gave up 2 bases; unmatched junction bases: 5.

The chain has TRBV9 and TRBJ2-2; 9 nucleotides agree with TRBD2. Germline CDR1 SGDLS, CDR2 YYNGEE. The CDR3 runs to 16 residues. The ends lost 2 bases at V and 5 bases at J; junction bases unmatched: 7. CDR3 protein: CASSVHSGRGTGELFF. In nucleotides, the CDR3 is TGTGCCAGCAGCGTCCATAGCGGGAGAGGAACCGGGGAGCTGTTTTTT.

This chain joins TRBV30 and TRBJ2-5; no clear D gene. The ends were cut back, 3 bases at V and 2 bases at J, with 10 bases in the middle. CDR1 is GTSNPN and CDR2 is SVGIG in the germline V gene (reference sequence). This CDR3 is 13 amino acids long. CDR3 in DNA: TGTGCCTGGAGCGGCGGAGTGCAAGAGACCCAGTACTTC. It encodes CAWSGGVQETQYF.

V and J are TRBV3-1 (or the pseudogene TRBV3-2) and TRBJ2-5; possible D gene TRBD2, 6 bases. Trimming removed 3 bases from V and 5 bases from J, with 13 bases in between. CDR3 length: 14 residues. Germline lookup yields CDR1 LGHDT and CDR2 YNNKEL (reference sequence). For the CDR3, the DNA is TGTGCCAGCAGCCATTGGGACCGGGGGGAGACCCAGTACTTC. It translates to CASSHWDRGETQYF.

CDR3 DNA sequence: TGTGCCAGCAGTCCCTTTATGACCGGGACAGCCCTCAATCAGCCCCAGCATTTT. Translating gives CASSPFMTGTALNQPQHF. The V call is TRBV6-6, the J call TRBJ1-5; TRBD1 matches at 7 bases. This CDR3 comprises 18 residues. CDR1 is MNHNY, CDR2 SVGAGI, per germline (reference sequence). V lost 5 bases and J lost 3; bases outside the gene matches: 16.

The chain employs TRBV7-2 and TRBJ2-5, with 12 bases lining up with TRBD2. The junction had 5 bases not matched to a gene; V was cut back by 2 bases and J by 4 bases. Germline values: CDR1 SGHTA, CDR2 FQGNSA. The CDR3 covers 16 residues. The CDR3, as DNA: TGTGCCAGCAGCTTATCGACTAGCGGGGGAGGAGAGACCCAGTACTTC. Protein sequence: CASSLSTSGGGETQYF. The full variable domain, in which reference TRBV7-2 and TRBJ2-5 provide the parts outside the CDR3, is GAGVSQSPSNKVTEKGKDVELRCDPISGHTALYWYRQSLGQGLEFLIYFQGNSAPDKSGLPSDRFSAERTGGSVSTLTIQRTQQEDSAVYLCASSLSTSGGGETQYFGPGTRLLVL.

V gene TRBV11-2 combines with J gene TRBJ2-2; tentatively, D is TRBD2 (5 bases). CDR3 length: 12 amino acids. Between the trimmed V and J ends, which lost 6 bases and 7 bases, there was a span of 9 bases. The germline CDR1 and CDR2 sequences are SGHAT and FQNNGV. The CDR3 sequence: CASRTGIGELFF. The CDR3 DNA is TGTGCCAGCAGAACGGGAATCGGGGAGCTGTTTTTT.

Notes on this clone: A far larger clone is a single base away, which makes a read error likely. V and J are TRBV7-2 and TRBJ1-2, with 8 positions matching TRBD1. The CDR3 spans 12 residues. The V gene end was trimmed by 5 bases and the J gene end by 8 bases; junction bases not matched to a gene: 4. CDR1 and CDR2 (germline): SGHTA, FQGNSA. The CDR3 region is CASSRTGSGYTF. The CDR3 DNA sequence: TGTGCCAGCAGCAGGACAGGGTCCGGCTACACCTTC.

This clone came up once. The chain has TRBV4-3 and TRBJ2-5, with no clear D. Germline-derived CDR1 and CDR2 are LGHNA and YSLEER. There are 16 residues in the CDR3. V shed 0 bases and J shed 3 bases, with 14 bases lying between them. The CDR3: CASSQEKVQVEETQYF. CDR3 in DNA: TGCGCCAGCAGCCAAGAAAAGGTTCAGGTAGAAGAGACCCAGTACTTC.

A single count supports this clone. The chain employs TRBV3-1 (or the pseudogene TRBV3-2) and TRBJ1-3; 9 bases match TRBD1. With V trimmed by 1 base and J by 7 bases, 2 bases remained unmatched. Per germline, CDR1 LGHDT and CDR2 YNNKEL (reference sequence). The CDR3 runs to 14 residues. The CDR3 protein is CASSQAGQGNTIYF. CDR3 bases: TGTGCCAGCAGCCAAGCAGGACAGGGGAACACCATATATTTT.

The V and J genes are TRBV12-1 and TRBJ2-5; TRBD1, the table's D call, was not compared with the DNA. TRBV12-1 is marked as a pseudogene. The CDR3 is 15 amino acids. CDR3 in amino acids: CASSWARQAEETQYF. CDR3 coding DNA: TGTGCCAGCAGCTGGGCAAGACAGGCCGAAGAGACCCAGTACTTC.

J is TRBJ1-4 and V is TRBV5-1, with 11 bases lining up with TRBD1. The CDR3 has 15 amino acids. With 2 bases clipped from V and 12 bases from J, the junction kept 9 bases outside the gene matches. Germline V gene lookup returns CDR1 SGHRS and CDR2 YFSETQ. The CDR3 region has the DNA TGCGCCAGCAGCTTAGGACAGGGGGCCTCCGTTCAACTGTTTTTT. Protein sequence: CASSLGQGASVQLFF.

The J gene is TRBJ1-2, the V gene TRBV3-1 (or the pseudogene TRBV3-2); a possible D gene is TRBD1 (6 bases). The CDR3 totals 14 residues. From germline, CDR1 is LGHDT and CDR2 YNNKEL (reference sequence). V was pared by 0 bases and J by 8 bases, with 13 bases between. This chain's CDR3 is CASSQDWGGQGYTF. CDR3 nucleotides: TGTGCCAGCAGCCAAGATTGGGGGGGGCAAGGCTACACCTTC.

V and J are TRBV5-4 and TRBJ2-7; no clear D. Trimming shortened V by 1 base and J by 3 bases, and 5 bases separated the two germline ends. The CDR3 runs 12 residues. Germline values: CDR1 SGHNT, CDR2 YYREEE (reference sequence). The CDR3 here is CASSLQNYEQYF. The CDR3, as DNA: TGTGCCAGCAGCTTGCAGAACTACGAGCAGTACTTC.

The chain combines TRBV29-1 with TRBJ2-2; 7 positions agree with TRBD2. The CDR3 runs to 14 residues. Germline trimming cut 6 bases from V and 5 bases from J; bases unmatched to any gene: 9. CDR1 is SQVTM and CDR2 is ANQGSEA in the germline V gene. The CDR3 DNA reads TGCAGCGTCGCGGCGGGAGAATATACCGGGGAGCTGTTTTTT. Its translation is CSVAAGEYTGELFF.

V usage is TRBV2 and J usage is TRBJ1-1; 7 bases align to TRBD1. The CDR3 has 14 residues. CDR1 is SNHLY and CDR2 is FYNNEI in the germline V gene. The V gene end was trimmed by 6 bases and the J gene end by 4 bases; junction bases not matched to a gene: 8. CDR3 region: CASRRETGTTEAFF. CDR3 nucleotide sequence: TGTGCCAGCAGAAGGGAGACAGGGACCACTGAAGCTTTCTTT.

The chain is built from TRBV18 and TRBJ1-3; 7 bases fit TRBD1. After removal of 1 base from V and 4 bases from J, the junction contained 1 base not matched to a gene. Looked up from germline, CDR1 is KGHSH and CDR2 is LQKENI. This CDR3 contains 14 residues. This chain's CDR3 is CASSPLDRGNTIYF. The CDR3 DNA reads TGTGCCAGCTCACCACTGGACAGGGGAAACACCATATATTTT.

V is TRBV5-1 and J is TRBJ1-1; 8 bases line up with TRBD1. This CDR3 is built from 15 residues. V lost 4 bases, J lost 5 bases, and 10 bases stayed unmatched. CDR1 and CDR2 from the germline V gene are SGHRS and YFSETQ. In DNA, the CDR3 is TGCGCCAGCAGCCTCAACTTTGGACAGGGAACTGAAGCTTTCTTT. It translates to CASSLNFGQGTEAFF.

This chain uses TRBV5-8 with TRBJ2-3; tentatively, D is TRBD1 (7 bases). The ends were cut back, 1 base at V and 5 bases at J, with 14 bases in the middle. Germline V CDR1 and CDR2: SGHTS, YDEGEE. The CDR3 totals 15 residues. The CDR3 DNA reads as TGTGCCAGCAGCTTGCAGGACAGGCGGGGAGATACGCAGTATTTT. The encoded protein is CASSLQDRRGDTQYF.

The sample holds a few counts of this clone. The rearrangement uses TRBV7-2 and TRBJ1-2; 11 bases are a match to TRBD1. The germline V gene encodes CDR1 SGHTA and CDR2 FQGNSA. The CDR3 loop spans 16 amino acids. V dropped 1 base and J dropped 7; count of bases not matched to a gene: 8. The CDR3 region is CASSLVGTGGRSGYTF. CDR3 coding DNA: TGTGCCAGCAGCTTAGTTGGGACAGGGGGTCGGAGTGGCTACACCTTC.

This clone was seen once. As DNA, the CDR3 is TGCGCCAGCACCCCGGGGAGCGGGGGGTCCGGGGAGCTGTTTTTT. This gives the protein CASTPGSGGSGELFF. The chain couples TRBV5-1 to TRBJ2-2, with 9 bases fitting TRBD2. The CDR3 runs to 15 residues. Germline values: CDR1 SGHRS, CDR2 YFSETQ. J was trimmed by 6 bases and V by 6 bases; bases with no gene match: 9.

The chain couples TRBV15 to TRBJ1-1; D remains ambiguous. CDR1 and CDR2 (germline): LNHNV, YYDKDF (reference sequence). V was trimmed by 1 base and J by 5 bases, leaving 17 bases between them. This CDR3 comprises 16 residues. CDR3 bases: TGTGCCACCAGCAGAGCCGGCGCAGGAAGAAGAACTGAAGCTTTCTTT. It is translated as CATSRAGAGRRTEAFF.

CDR3 nucleotides: TGTGCCATCAGTGACGGACTAGCGGGAGATGATGAGCAGTTCTTC. Translation: CAISDGLAGDDEQFF. The chain recombines TRBV10-3 with TRBJ2-1; 13 positions match TRBD2. Germline lookup yields CDR1 ENHRY and CDR2 SYGVKD. V shed 3 bases, J shed 8 bases, and the junction held 4 bases outside the gene matches. The CDR3 has 15 residues.

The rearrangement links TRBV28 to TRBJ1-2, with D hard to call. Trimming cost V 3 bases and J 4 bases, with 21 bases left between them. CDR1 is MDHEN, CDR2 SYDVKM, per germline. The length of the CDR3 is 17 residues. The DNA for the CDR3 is TGTGCCAGCAGTTTTTATGGGGTAGGAGGTAGAAGCTATGGCTACACCTTC. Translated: CASSFYGVGGRSYGYTF.

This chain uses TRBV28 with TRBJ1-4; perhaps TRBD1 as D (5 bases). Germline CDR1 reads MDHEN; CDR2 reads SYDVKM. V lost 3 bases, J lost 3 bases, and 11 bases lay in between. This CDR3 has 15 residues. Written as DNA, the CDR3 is TGTGCCAGCAGTTTTGCGGGGGGGTCTAATGAAAAACTGTTTTTT. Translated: CASSFAGGSNEKLFF.

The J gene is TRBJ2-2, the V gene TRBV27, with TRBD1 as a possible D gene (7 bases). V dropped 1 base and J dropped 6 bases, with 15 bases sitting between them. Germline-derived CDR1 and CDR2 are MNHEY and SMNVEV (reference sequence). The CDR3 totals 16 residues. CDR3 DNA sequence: TGTGCCAGCAGTTTATACCAGGGGGGTACGGCCGGGGAGCTGTTTTTT. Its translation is CASSLYQGGTAGELFF.